Below are 26 T cell receptor beta chains sequenced from a single sample in a study of early T cells in non-severe SARS-CoV-2 infection. A single record per CDR3 protein comes from TCRdb applying MiXCR to the 5' RACE reads. The sample includes under 75,000 distinct CDR3 sequences, 13% of them seen just once. The sample consisted of whole blood. These receptors were taken from an adult who was a healthcare worker with PCR-confirmed SARS-CoV-2 infection or an uninfected control (not recorded which).

The J gene is TRBJ2-3, the V gene TRBV29-1; the D is unclear. With 0 bases removed from V and 2 bases from J, the gap between germline ends came to 6 bases. The CDR3 runs to 13 residues. Germline V gene lookup returns CDR1 SQVTM and CDR2 ANQGSEA. CDR3 protein: CSVEDQFTDTQYF. The CDR3 DNA follows: TGCAGCGTTGAAGACCAATTCACAGATACGCAGTATTTT.

The sample holds many counts of this clonotype. The chain joins TRBV7-6 to TRBJ2-7; TRBD1 matches 8 bases. This CDR3 comprises 16 residues. The J segment lost 5 bases and the V segment lost 0 bases, leaving 9 bases of the junction unmatched. Germline CDR1 is SGHVS and CDR2 is FNYEAQ. In nucleotides, the CDR3 is TGTGCCAGCAGCTTAGCCACTCCAGGGGGCGCCGACGAGCAGTACTTC. Translation gives CASSLATPGGADEQYF. Drawing the rest from reference TRBV7-6 and TRBJ2-7, the complete variable domain is GAGVSQSPRYKVTKRGQDVALRCDPISGHVSLYWYRQALGQGPEFLTYFNYEAQQDKSGLPNDRFSAERPEGSISTLTIQRTEQRDSAMYRCASSLATPGGADEQYFGPGTRLTVT.

This clonotype was seen only a few times. V and J are TRBV7-6 and TRBJ2-1; no definite D call. This CDR3 is built from 11 residues. Germline assignment: CDR1 SGHVS and CDR2 FNYEAQ. Between the trimmed V and J ends, which lost 5 bases and 10 bases, there was a span of 9 bases. This CDR3 reads CASSPGIEQFF. DNA for the CDR3: TGTGCCAGCAGCCCCGGTATCGAGCAGTTCTTC.

This clonotype was recorded a few times. CDR3 DNA sequence: TGTGCCAGTTCTCCCAGGGCCGGTCCCTACGAGCAGTACTTC. This translates into CASSPRAGPYEQYF. This sequence joins TRBV25-1 and TRBJ2-7; weak D call: TRBD1 (5 bases). V shed 9 bases and J shed 2 bases, with 17 bases lying between them. Germline V gene data show CDR1 as MGHDK and CDR2 as SYGVNS. The CDR3 sequence is 14 residues long.

The chain has TRBV2 and TRBJ2-7; D is possibly TRBD1 (5 bases). The germline gives CDR1 SNHLY, CDR2 FYNNEI. The CDR3 has 14 amino acids. Trimming left V 5 bases short and J 6 bases short, with 17 bases between. This CDR3 reads CASSSEYRPSEQYF. CDR3 sequence (DNA): TGTGCCAGCAGTTCTGAATACAGGCCCAGCGAGCAGTACTTC.

This clonotype turned up a few times. This chain connects TRBV5-4 to TRBJ2-1; D not certain. Germline V lookup: CDR1 SGHNT, CDR2 YYREEE (reference sequence). The CDR3 contains 16 residues. Deletions cut 2 bases from V and 1 base from J, with 13 bases between. The CDR3 DNA is TGTGCCAGCAGCTTACCGCGATTACATTCCTACAATGAGCAGTTCTTC. This sequence encodes CASSLPRLHSYNEQFF.

This clonotype came up a few times. The rearrangement links TRBV5-1 to TRBJ2-3; possibly TRBD1 for D (6 bases). This CDR3 region has 15 residues. CDR1 is SGHRS and CDR2 is YFSETQ in the germline V gene. The germline V and J ends were trimmed by 1 base and 0 bases, with 9 bases remaining between them. The CDR3 sequence is CASSLPQGSTDTQYF. Here the CDR3 DNA reads TGCGCCAGCAGCTTGCCCCAGGGGAGCACAGATACGCAGTATTTT.

This clonotype has a handful of counts. J is TRBJ1-4 and V is TRBV28; a weak D match, TRBD1 (6 bases). CDR1 and CDR2 (germline): MDHEN, SYDVKM. V gave up 11 bases and J gave up 4 bases, with 17 bases separating them. The CDR3 runs to 14 residues. The CDR3 loop is CAGSQGRRNEKLFF. CDR3 coding DNA: TGTGCCGGCTCCCAGGGGCGTCGTAATGAAAAACTGTTTTTT.

This clonotype was found many times. The chain is built from TRBV29-1 and TRBJ2-3; D perhaps matches TRBD2 (6 bases). Trimming stripped 3 bases from V and 5 bases from J, with 12 bases between. Germline loops: CDR1 SQVTM, CDR2 ANQGSEA. CDR3 size: 13 residues. CDR3 protein: CSVDSGGGDTQYF. The CDR3 DNA follows: TGCAGCGTTGATAGCGGTGGGGGAGATACGCAGTATTTT.

This clonotype was seen many times. This sequence joins TRBV20-1 and TRBJ2-7; possibly TRBD1 or TRBD2 for D (6 bases each). Germline V lookup: CDR1 DFQATT, CDR2 SNEGSKA (reference sequence). CDR3 size: 15 residues. The V end lost 3 bases, the J end lost 1 base, and 16 bases lay between the germline ends. The CDR3 sequence is CSARPEGGASYEQYF. CDR3 coding DNA: TGCAGTGCTAGGCCCGAGGGGGGTGCGTCCTACGAGCAGTACTTC.

This clonotype has ten or more counts. This sequence joins TRBV7-8 and TRBJ1-1, with 7 bases that match TRBD1. CDR1 SGHVS and CDR2 FQNEAQ come from the germline V gene. CDR3 length: 15 amino acids. The junction had 6 bases not matched to a gene; V was cut back by 0 bases and J by 5 bases. CDR3 region: CASSLASRGRTEAFF. CDR3 coding DNA: TGTGCCAGCAGCTTAGCGAGCAGGGGGAGAACTGAAGCTTTCTTT.

This clonotype was observed at least ten times. V gene TRBV2 combines with J gene TRBJ2-5; 7 bases fit TRBD1. J lost 4 bases, V lost 6 bases, and 5 bases had no gene match. Germline CDR1 and CDR2: SNHLY and FYNNEI. This CDR3 spans 13 amino acids. Written as DNA, the CDR3 is TGTGCCAGCAGGTGGACAGGCGGAGAGACCCAGTACTTC. Its translation: CASRWTGGETQYF.

This chain connects TRBV2 to TRBJ1-1, with D uncertain. The V end was cut by 8 bases, the J end by 0 bases, with 7 bases between. Germline V gene data show CDR1 as SNHLY and CDR2 as FYNNEI. The CDR3 totals 12 residues. CDR3 protein: CASRSLNTEAFF. CDR3 coding DNA: TGTGCCAGCCGGTCATTGAACACTGAAGCTTTCTTT.

This clonotype was counted at least ten times. V gene TRBV29-1 combines with J gene TRBJ2-7, with TRBD1 matching over 11 bases. V was pared by 7 bases and J by 3 bases, with 2 bases of the junction left unmatched. This CDR3 contains 12 residues. Looked up from germline, CDR1 is SQVTM and CDR2 is ANQGSEA. Here the CDR3 DNA reads TGCAGCGCCGGGACAGGGGGCTACGAGCAGTACTTC. It yields the protein CSAGTGGYEQYF.

The J gene is TRBJ2-2, the V gene TRBV9; 11 nucleotides match TRBD1. Per the germline V gene, CDR1 is SGDLS and CDR2 is YYNGEE. The CDR3 loop spans 17 amino acids. J gave up 8 bases and V 4 bases, and 13 bases lay outside the gene matches. Here the CDR3 DNA reads TGTGCCAGCAGCTATATCGGGACAGGGGGAACGGGAGGGGAGCTGTTTTTT. This codes for CASSYIGTGGTGGELFF. Full variable domain (remainder filled in from reference TRBV9 and TRBJ2-2): DSGVTQTPKHLITATGQRVTLRCSPRSGDLSVYWYQQSLDQGLQFLIQYYNGEERAKGNILERFSAQQFPDLHSELNLSSLELGDSALYFCASSYIGTGGTGGELFFGEGSRLTVL.

This clonotype was observed many times. This chain joins TRBV28 and TRBJ1-2; 7 nucleotides match TRBD1. The J segment lost 7 bases and the V segment lost 7 bases, leaving 12 bases of the junction unmatched. CDR3 size: 14 residues. CDR1 and CDR2 from the germline V gene are MDHEN and SYDVKM. The CDR3 DNA sequence: TGTGCCAGCATTCTATCTGGTAGGGGGCTTGGCTACACCTTC. It yields the protein CASILSGRGLGYTF.

This clonotype has a handful of counts. V gene TRBV12-3 or TRBV12-4 combines with J gene TRBJ2-1; maybe TRBD1 (5 bases). Trimming left V 6 bases short and J 9 bases short, with 12 bases between. This CDR3 has 12 residues. The CDR3: CASSYLQGEQFF. The DNA for the CDR3 is TGTGCCAGCAGCTACCTCCAGGGTGAGCAGTTCTTC.

The V call is TRBV6-5, the J call TRBJ2-7, with D hard to call. Germline-derived CDR1 and CDR2 are MNHEY and SVGAGI. This CDR3 region has 11 residues. The V gene lost 7 bases and the J gene lost 2 bases, with 6 bases spanning the gap. In nucleotides, the CDR3 is TGTGCCAGCATGTCAGCCTACGAGCAGTACTTC. It is translated as CASMSAYEQYF.

The chain uses TRBV21-1 and TRBJ1-1. TRBV21-1 is a pseudogene segment. The CDR3 spans 14 residues. The CDR3 DNA sequence: TGTGCCAGCAGCAACCCGGGACGGCCCTTAGAAGCTTTCTTT. Amino acid sequence: CASSNPGRPLEAFF.

A few counts support this clonotype. This chain uses TRBV6-8 with TRBJ2-7; possibly TRBD2 for D (6 bases). This CDR3 comprises 13 residues. Germline V CDR1 and CDR2: MNHGY, SAAAGT. The V end was cut by 4 bases, the J end by 4 bases, with 11 bases between. CDR3 region: CASSCGEQYEQYF. CDR3 bases: TGTGCCAGCAGTTGCGGGGAGCAGTACGAGCAGTACTTC.

This clonotype was seen many times. The chain links TRBV7-8 to TRBJ1-6; no clear D gene. The CDR3 consists of 15 residues. V was cut by 5 bases and J by 4 bases, with 12 bases left in between. Germline V gene data show CDR1 as SGHVS and CDR2 as FQNEAQ. In DNA form, the CDR3 reads TGTGCCAGCAGCCCCCGGTCGGGGTATAATTCACCCCTCCACTTT. Translating it yields CASSPRSGYNSPLHF.

The rearrangement links TRBV27 to TRBJ1-2, with 7 positions matching TRBD1. J was trimmed by 3 bases and V by 4 bases; bases with no gene match: 2. This CDR3 spans 13 amino acids. CDR1 and CDR2 from the germline V gene are MNHEY and SMNVEV (reference sequence). The CDR3 sequence is CASSSQGYYGYTF. The CDR3 nucleotides are TGTGCCAGCAGTTCACAGGGGTACTATGGCTACACCTTC.

This clonotype was found a few times. The chain uses TRBV5-1 and TRBJ2-1; 11 nucleotides line up with TRBD2. Trimming removed 4 bases from V and 12 bases from J; junction bases left unmatched: 12. Looked up from germline, CDR1 is SGHRS and CDR2 is YFSETQ. The CDR3 has 15 amino acids. This chain's CDR3 is CASSIDGTSGRGQFF. The CDR3, as DNA: TGCGCCAGCAGCATAGACGGGACTAGCGGAAGGGGGCAGTTCTTC.

This clonotype has a count of ten or more. The V and J genes are TRBV10-3 and TRBJ2-3; the match to TRBD1 covers 9 bases. The V gene end was trimmed by 2 bases and the J gene end by 3 bases; junction bases not matched to a gene: 3. The CDR3 extends over 15 amino acids. Germline V lookup: CDR1 ENHRY, CDR2 SYGVKD. CDR3 nucleotide sequence: TGTGCCATCAGTGAGGACAGGGGGAGAACAGATACGCAGTATTTT. Residues: CAISEDRGRTDTQYF.

The table lists this clonotype with many counts. CDR3 DNA sequence: TGTGCCAGCAGCACTAACTTAATCCATGAGCAGTTCTTC. This gives the protein CASSTNLIHEQFF. The chain carries TRBV7-2 and TRBJ2-1; D is ambiguous. This CDR3 is built from 13 residues. V lost 5 bases and J 8 bases, leaving 13 bases between the germline ends. The germline gives CDR1 SGHTA, CDR2 FQGNSA.

The sample holds many counts of this clonotype. The chain employs TRBV10-3 and TRBJ2-1, with D hard to call. This CDR3 is 12 amino acids long. The germline gives CDR1 ENHRY, CDR2 SYGVKD. V gave up 3 bases and J gave up 6 bases, with 6 bases separating them. The CDR3 DNA reads TGTGCCATCAGTGAAGGATCCAATGAGCAGTTCTTC. This encodes CAISEGSNEQFF.